This T cell receptor (beta chain) came from a study of human T cells and chemical hapten exposure. Study overall: The cohort included alopecia areata under or over 50% scalp, totalis and universalis.

The library put unique molecular identifiers onto individual cDNA molecules. MiXCR, run by TCRdb on the RACE reads, gives a single entry per CDR3 protein. The sample has approximately 350,000 distinct CDR3 sequences; about 6% are singletons. This clonotype was counted only a few times. The germline V gene encodes CDR1 SGHVS and CDR2 FQNEAQ. Between the trimmed V and J ends, which lost 2 bases and 5 bases, there was a span of 15 bases. This CDR3 has 15 residues. The time point: patch test 2, 6 weeks after DPC sensitization. Regarding treatment: therapeutic diphenylcyclopropenone sensitization with weekly scalp DPC.

This chain joins TRBV7-8 and TRBJ1-1, with D hard to call. The sequence came from a woman aged 18-35 years with alopecia areata. Some clones in this sample may be carry-over from other donors' samples. Sample: whole blood, taken in connection with sensitization to the hapten diphenylcyclopropenone (DPC). The CDR3: CASSLSRVGGTEAFF. The CDR3 DNA reads as TGTGCCAGCAGCTTATCCCGCGTCGGAGGGACTGAAGCTTTCTTT.